The 6 T cell receptor beta chains presented below share a single source sample, sequenced in a study of blood T cell repertoires in COVID-19. The table came from immunoSEQ multiplex PCR; TCRdb's copy has only in-frame clones and leaves some out. Among around 370,000 clones listed, around nine tenths were seen once. Sample: peripheral blood. Receptors were obtained from a woman in her late teens or twenties who had recovered from COVID-19.

This chain connects TRBV6-5 to TRBJ1-1; D might be TRBD1 (5 bases). The CDR3 consists of 14 residues. V was pared by 2 bases and J by 5 bases, with 12 bases between. Germline loops: CDR1 MNHEY, CDR2 SVGAGI. CDR3 amino acids: CASSYEQARTEAFF. The CDR3 nucleotides are TGTGCCAGCAGTTACGAACAGGCCCGAACTGAAGCTTTCTTT.

The rearrangement uses TRBV19 and TRBJ1-2; D not certain. The CDR3 loop spans 13 amino acids. Germline values: CDR1 LNHDA, CDR2 SQIVND (reference sequence). V lost 7 bases to trimming and J lost 8 bases, with 17 bases between them. CDR3 region: CASNGDLVRGYTF. The CDR3 region has the DNA TGTGCCAGTAATGGAGACTTGGTTCGGGGCTACACCTTC.

This chain links TRBV12-3 or TRBV12-4 with TRBJ2-1, with 8 nucleotides matching TRBD2. This CDR3 has 13 residues. The trim removed 7 bases at V and 8 bases at J, leaving 7 bases unmatched. This CDR3 is CASNREGEDEQFF. The CDR3 DNA follows: TGTGCCAGCAACCGGGAGGGGGAAGATGAGCAGTTCTTC.

Here the CDR3 reads CASSPTYGQATNEKLFF. CDR3 coding DNA: TGTGCCAGCAGCCCGACCTATGGGCAAGCAACTAATGAAAAACTGTTTTTT. The chain employs TRBV7-9 and TRBJ1-4, with D hard to call. The CDR3 totals 17 residues. V lost 5 bases and J 0 bases, leaving 16 bases between the germline ends. Germline V CDR1 and CDR2: SEHNR, FQNEAQ (reference sequence).

In DNA, the CDR3 is TGTGCCAGCAGCTTCGGGGGGACCGGGGAGCTGTTTTTT. Amino acid sequence: CASSFGGTGELFF. V and J are TRBV7-9 and TRBJ2-2; 7 nucleotides align to TRBD2. With 3 bases clipped from V and 5 bases from J, the junction kept 0 bases outside the gene matches. CDR1 is SEHNR and CDR2 is FQNEAQ in the germline V gene (reference sequence). The CDR3 sequence is 13 residues long. The full variable domain, its missing parts supplied by reference TRBV7-9 and TRBJ2-2, is DTGVSQNPRHKITKRGQNVTFRCDPISEHNRLYWYRQTLGQGPEFLTYFQNEAQLEKSRLLSDRFSAERPKGSFSTLEIQRTEQGDSAMYLCASSFGGTGELFFGEGSRLTVL.

The chain couples TRBV19 to TRBJ1-1; perhaps TRBD1 as D (6 bases). The CDR3 consists of 15 residues. The V end lost 6 bases, the J end lost 6 bases, and 20 bases lay between the germline ends. Germline CDR1 is LNHDA and CDR2 is SQIVND (reference sequence). CDR3 amino acids: CASRTANRVIAEAFF. The CDR3 coding sequence is TGTGCCAGTAGAACCGCCAACAGGGTGATCGCTGAAGCTTTCTTT.